This T cell receptor beta chain was recovered during a study of blood T cell repertoires in COVID-19. Overall study: Samples came from the United States, Italy and Spain, spanning acute and convalescent COVID-19. T cells, B-cell-depleted T cells, or PBMCs supplied cDNA or gDNA.

Repertoires were generated with immunoSEQ multiplex PCR, while TCRdb's copy carries only in-frame clones and drops some. Among some 150,000 clones, around 81% were seen once, and the ten largest hold 2.5% to 3%. The CDR3 is 15 amino acids. Germline CDR1 is MGHDK and CDR2 is SYGVNS. V lost 5 bases and J 4 bases, leaving 12 bases between the germline ends. The sequenced sample consisted of peripheral blood. This TCR was sampled from a woman in her forties with active or convalescent COVID-19. This chain joins TRBV25-1 and TRBJ2-6; TRBD1 is a possible D gene (6 bases). For the CDR3, the DNA is TGTGCCAGCAGTCTCCCCGGGACAGGGGCCAACGTCCTGACTTTC. Its protein product is CASSLPGTGANVLTF. Supplemented by reference TRBV25-1 and TRBJ2-6, the full variable domain reads EADIYQTPRYLVIGTGKKITLECSQTMGHDKMYWYQQDPGMELHLIHYSYGVNSTEKGDLSSESTVSRIRTEHFPLTLESARPSHTSQYLCASSLPGTGANVLTFGAGSRLTVL.